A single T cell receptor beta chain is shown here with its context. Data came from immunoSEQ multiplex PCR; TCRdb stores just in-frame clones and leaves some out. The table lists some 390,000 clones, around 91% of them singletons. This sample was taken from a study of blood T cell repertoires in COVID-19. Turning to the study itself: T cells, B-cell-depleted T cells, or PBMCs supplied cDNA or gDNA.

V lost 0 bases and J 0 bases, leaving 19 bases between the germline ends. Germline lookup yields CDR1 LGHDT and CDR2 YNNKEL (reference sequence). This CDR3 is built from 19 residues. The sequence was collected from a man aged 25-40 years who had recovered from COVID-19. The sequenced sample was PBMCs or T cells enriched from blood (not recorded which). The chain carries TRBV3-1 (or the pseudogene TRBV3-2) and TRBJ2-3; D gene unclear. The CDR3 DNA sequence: TGTGCCAGCAGCCAAGATCTATTCGACAAAGAAGCTAGCACAGATACGCAGTATTTT. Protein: CASSQDLFDKEASTDTQYF.